Listed below are T cell receptor beta chains from one sample, sequenced in a study of human T cells and chemical hapten exposure. From the RACE reads, TCRdb called clonotypes with MiXCR, one entry per CDR3 protein. The sample includes about 120,000 distinct CDR3 sequences, about 11% of them seen just once. The sequenced sample was whole blood, obtained in connection with sensitization to the hapten diphenylcyclopropenone (DPC). The receptor set was obtained from a woman between 45 and 60 years old with alopecia areata. Some clones in this sample may be carry-over from other donors' samples. The CDR3 runs from the conserved cysteine through the conserved F or W. D genes are given only for firm matches. Clone size is stated in some rows and not others, as once, few, many or a class when expanded.

>few|TRBV7-8|TRBJ2-3|.
TGTGCCAGCAGCCCCCGAGCGGAGCGAAATACGCAGTATTTT
CASSPRAERNTQYF
>few|TRBV12-3/TRBV12-4|TRBJ1-6|TRBD1
TGTGCCAGCAGCCGGACAGGGACGGGTTCACCCCTCCACTTT
CASSRTGTGSPLHF
>few|TRBV2|TRBJ2-1|TRBD2
TGTGCCAGCAGACCGGGACTAGCAAACAATGAGCAGTTCTTC
CASRPGLANNEQFF
>.|TRBV3-1|TRBJ2-7|TRBD2
TGTGCCAGCAGTCAAGCGGGACTAGCCAGTACGGCGCAGTACTTC
CASSQAGLASTAQYF
>.|TRBV29-1|TRBJ1-1|TRBD1
TGCAGCGTCTGGACAGGAGGGACTGAAGCTTTCTTT
CSVWTGGTEAFF
>.|TRBV2|TRBJ2-3|TRBD2
TGTGCCAGCAGTGAACTAGCGGGGGCCCCAGATACGCAGTATTTT
CASSELAGAPDTQYF
>few|TRBV18|TRBJ2-5|.
TGTGCCAGCTCACAAATAAACCAAGAGACCCAGTACTTC
CASSQINQETQYF
>.|TRBV9|TRBJ2-7|TRBD2
TGTGCCAGCAGCCCTCCGAAGGAAGCGGGAAAGGTTCCCTACGAGCAGTACTTC
CASSPPKEAGKVPYEQYF
>many|TRBV4-2|TRBJ2-1|.
TGTGCCAGCAGCCAAGGGGATGGGTTCTCCTCCTACAATGAGCAGTTCTTC
CASSQGDGFSSYNEQFF
>many|TRBV29-1|TRBJ2-1|.
TGCAGCGTTGAGGGAAGCAGACTAACAAATGAGCAGTTCTTC
CSVEGSRLTNEQFF
>few|TRBV7-2|TRBJ1-6|.
TGTGCCAGCAGCCCCCGGGCCATTAATTCACCCCTCCACTTT
CASSPRAINSPLHF
>.|TRBV6-6|TRBJ2-3|TRBD1
TGTGCCAGCATCCACGAGCAGGGGGCAGGAGATACGCAGTATTTT
CASIHEQGAGDTQYF
>many|TRBV29-1|TRBJ2-2|TRBD2
TGCAGCGCCGGGACTAGCGTCACCGGGGAGCTGTTTTTT
CSAGTSVTGELFF
>.|TRBV6-5|TRBJ1-1|.
TGTGCCAGCAGAAAGGGAGAAACTGAAGCTTTCTTT
CASRKGETEAFF
>few|TRBV7-3|TRBJ2-3|.
TGTGCCAGCAGTCTAGTTGAAACAGATACGCAGTATTTT
CASSLVETDTQYF
>many|TRBV20-1|TRBJ2-3|.
TGCAGTGCTAGGATCAGCAGGGGAACAGATACGCAGTATTTT
CSARISRGTDTQYF
>few|TRBV12-3/TRBV12-4|TRBJ1-1|.
TGTGCCAGCAGTTTAGGGGGGGCAACAGGTGAAGCTTTCTTT
CASSLGGATGEAFF
>few|TRBV12-3/TRBV12-4|TRBJ2-1|.
TGTGCCAGCAGTTCGGGGCCCTCGGGGGCCTACAATGAGCAGTTCTTC
CASSSGPSGAYNEQFF
>many|TRBV11-2|TRBJ2-5|TRBD1
TGTGCCAGCAGCCCTGGACAGGGAAGGAAGACCCAGTACTTC
CASSPGQGRKTQYF
>.|TRBV4-1|TRBJ1-1|.
TGCGCCAGCAGCCAAGCTGGGGGCAGGACTGAAGCTTTCTTT
CASSQAGGRTEAFF
>few|TRBV20-1|TRBJ2-7|.
TGCAGTGCTAGACGAACCGGGACGGTGGAGCAGTACTTC
CSARRTGTVEQYF
>.|TRBV6-5|TRBJ1-1|TRBD1
TGTGCCAGCACCCCGGACAGGGACACTGAAGCTTTCTTT
CASTPDRDTEAFF
>many|TRBV5-6|TRBJ2-7|.
TGTGCCAGCAGCTTCGCAGGGTTGGAGCAGTACTTC
CASSFAGLEQYF
>.|TRBV5-1|TRBJ1-5|.
TGCGCCAGCAGCACCGGACAGAGGGAAGGGCCCCAGCATTTT
CASSTGQREGPQHF